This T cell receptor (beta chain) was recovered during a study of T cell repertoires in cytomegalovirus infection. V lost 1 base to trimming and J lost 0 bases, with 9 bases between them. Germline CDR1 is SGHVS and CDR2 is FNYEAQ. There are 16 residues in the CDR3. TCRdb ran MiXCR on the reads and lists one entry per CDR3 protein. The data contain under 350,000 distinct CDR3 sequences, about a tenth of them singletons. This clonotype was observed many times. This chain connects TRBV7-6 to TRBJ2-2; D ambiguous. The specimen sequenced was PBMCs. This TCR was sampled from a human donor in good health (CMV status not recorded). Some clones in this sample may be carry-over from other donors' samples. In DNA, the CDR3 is TGTGCCAGCAGCTTAGGTCCGGCTACGAACACCGGGGAGCTGTTTTTT. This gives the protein CASSLGPATNTGELFF.